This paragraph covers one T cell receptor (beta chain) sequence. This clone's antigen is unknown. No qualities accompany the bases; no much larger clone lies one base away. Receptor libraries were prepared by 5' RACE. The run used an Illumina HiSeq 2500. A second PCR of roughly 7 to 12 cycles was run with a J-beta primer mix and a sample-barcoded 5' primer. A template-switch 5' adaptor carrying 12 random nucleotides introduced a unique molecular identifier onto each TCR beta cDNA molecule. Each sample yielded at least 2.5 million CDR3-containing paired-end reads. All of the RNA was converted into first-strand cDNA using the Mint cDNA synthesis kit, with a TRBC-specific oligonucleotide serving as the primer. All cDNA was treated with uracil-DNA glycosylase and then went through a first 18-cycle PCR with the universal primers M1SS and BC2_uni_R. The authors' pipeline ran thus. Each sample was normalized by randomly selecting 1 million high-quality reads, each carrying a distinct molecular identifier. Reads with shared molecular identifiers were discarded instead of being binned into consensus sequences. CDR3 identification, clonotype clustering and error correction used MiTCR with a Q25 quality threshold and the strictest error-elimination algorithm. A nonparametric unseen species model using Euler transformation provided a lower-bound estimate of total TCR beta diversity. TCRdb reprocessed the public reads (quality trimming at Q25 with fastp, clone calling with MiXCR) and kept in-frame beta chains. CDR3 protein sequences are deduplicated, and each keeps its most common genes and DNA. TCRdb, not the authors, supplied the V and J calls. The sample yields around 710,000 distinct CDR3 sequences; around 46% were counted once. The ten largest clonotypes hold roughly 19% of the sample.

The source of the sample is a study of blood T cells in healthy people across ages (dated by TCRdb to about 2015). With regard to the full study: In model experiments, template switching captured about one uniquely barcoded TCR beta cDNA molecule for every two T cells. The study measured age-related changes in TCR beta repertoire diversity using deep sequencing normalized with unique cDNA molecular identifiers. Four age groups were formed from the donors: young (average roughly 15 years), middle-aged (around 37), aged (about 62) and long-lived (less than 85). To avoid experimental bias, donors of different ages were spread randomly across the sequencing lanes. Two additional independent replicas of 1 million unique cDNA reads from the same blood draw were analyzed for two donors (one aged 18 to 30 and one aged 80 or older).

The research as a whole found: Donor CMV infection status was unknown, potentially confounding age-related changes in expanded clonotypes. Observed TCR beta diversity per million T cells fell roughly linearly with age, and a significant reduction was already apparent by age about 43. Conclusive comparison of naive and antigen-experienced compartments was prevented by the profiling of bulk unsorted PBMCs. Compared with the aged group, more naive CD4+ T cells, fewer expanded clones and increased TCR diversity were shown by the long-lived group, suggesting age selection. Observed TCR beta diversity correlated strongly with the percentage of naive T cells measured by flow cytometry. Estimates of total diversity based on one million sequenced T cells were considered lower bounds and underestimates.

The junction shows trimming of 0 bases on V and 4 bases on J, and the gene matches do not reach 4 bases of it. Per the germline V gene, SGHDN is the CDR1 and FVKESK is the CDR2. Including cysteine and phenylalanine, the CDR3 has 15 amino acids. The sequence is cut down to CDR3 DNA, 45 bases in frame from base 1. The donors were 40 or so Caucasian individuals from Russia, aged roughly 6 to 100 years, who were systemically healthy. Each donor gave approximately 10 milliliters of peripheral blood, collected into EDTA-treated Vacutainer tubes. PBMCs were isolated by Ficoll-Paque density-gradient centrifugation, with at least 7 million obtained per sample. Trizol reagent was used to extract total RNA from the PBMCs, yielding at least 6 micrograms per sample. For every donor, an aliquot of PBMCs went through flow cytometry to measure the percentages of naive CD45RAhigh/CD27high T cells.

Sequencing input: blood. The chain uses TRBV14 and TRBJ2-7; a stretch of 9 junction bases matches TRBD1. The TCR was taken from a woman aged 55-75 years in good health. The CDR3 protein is CASSQDGTGKYEQYF. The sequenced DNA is TGTGCCAGCAGCCAAGATGGGACAGGGAAGTACGAGCAGTACTTC.